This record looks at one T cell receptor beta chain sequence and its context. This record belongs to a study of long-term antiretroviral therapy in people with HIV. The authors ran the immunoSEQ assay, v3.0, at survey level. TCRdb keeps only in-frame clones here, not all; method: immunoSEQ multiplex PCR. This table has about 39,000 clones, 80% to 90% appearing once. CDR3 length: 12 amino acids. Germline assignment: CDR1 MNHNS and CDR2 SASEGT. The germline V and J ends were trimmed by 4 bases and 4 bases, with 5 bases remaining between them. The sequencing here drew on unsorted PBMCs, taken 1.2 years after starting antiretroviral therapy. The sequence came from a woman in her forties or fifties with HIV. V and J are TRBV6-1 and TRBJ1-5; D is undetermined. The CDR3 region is CASSVFNQPQHF. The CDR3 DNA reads TGTGCCAGCAGTGTGTTTAATCAGCCCCAGCATTTT.